This entry lists 2 T cell receptor beta chains sequenced from one sample in a study of blood T cells in healthy people across ages. The authors ran a second PCR of about 6 to 11 cycles using a sample-barcoded 5' primer and a J-beta primer mix. One entry per CDR3 protein, called by TCRdb with MiXCR from the 5' RACE reads. The table includes roughly 1,500,000 distinct CDR3 sequences, approximately 32% detected once. The sequenced sample consisted of blood. These receptors came from a woman under 40 in good health.

The chain uses TRBV10-3 and TRBJ2-3, with D maybe TRBD1 (5 bases). V was clipped by 3 bases and J by 7 bases, with 14 bases between them. CDR3 length: 14 amino acids. CDR1 and CDR2 (germline): ENHRY, SYGVKD. CDR3 nucleotide sequence: TGTGCCATCAGTGACGTCAGGGCCTTTAATACGCAGTATTTT. Residues: CAISDVRAFNTQYF.

The rearrangement uses TRBV7-9 and TRBJ1-2, with no clear D. This CDR3 contains 14 residues. Germline assignment: CDR1 SEHNR and CDR2 FQNEAQ (reference sequence). The germline V and J ends were trimmed by 2 bases and 5 bases, with 12 bases remaining between them. CDR3 DNA: TGTGCCAGCAGCTTAAACGAGCTCACGTATGGCTACACCTTC. It specifies CASSLNELTYGYTF.